A single sample gave rise to the 31 T cell receptor beta chains below, sequenced in a study of CD8+ T cells in alopecia areata. cDNA serving as the sequencing template came from extracted, reverse transcribed RNA. The repertoire was sequenced with immunoSEQ multiplex PCR; TCRdb's copy has only in-frame clones and lacks some. The sample has 130,000 to 150,000 clones, 65% to 90% seen once. Described treatment: oral pan-JAK inhibitor, 5-10 mg twice daily. Sequencing was performed on CD8+ T cells sorted from blood, taken at week 4, from a patient treated with tofacitinib. The receptors come from a human donor with alopecia areata.

The chain couples TRBV10-3 to TRBJ2-7; a weak D match, TRBD1 (5 bases). The CDR3 runs to 17 residues. The germline V gene has CDR1 ENHRY and CDR2 SYGVKD. Trimming took 8 bases from V and 2 from J, leaving 25 bases between them. CDR3 nucleotide sequence: TGTGCCATCGCGACAGTACCTATTTCGAAGGAACCCTACGAGCAGTACTTC. Translated: CAIATVPISKEPYEQYF.

The chain recombines TRBV7-2 with TRBJ2-7; tentative D call: TRBD1 (6 bases). Germline loops: CDR1 SGHTA, CDR2 FQGNSA. Trimming pared 5 bases from V and 4 bases from J, leaving 15 bases between. This CDR3 is built from 14 residues. CDR3 sequence reads: CASSTRRTDYEQYF. The CDR3 DNA sequence: TGTGCCAGCAGCACCCGGCGGACAGATTACGAGCAGTACTTC.

Turning to this clone: A junction boundary mismatches the germline segment, possibly from a read error. This chain uses TRBV7-9 with TRBJ2-7; D may correspond to TRBD1 or TRBD2 (5 bases each). CDR1 is SEHNR and CDR2 is FQNEAQ in the germline V gene (reference sequence). The CDR3 extends over 13 amino acids. CDR3 nucleotide sequence: TGTGCCGGCAGCATCCCTTCCGGGACGGAGGAGTACTTC. It translates to CAGSIPSGTEEYF.

The V call is TRBV5-4, the J call TRBJ2-7; a possible D gene is TRBD1 (6 bases). V dropped 0 bases and J dropped 2 bases, with 12 bases sitting between them. Per the germline V gene, CDR1 is SGHNT and CDR2 is YYREEE (reference sequence). The CDR3 spans 15 residues. This CDR3 is CASSLGPGHAYEQYF. The CDR3 coding sequence is TGTGCCAGCAGCTTGGGCCCGGGACATGCCTACGAGCAGTACTTC.

The chain combines TRBV27 with TRBJ2-3; TRBD2 matches 9 bases. There are 15 residues in the CDR3. Germline V gene data show CDR1 as MNHEY and CDR2 as SMNVEV (reference sequence). Germline trimming cut 2 bases from V and 5 bases from J; bases unmatched to any gene: 5. The CDR3 sequence is CASSLGAGGQDTQYF. The CDR3 bases are TGTGCCAGCAGTTTAGGGGCGGGGGGGCAAGATACGCAGTATTTT.

V usage is TRBV4-1 and J usage is TRBJ2-1; perhaps TRBD2 as D (7 bases). V was trimmed by 1 base and J by 8 bases, leaving 15 bases between them. Germline V gives CDR1 MGHRA, CDR2 YSYEKL. This CDR3 comprises 15 residues. The CDR3 bases are TGCGCCAGCAGCCAAGGGCAGGGGAGGGGATATGAGCAGTTCTTC. Translating it yields CASSQGQGRGYEQFF.

V usage is TRBV29-1 and J usage is TRBJ2-7; no reliable D call. CDR1 SQVTM and CDR2 ANQGSEA come from the germline V gene. This CDR3 is 13 amino acids long. Trimming removed 4 bases from V and 0 bases from J, with 10 bases in between. CDR3 DNA sequence: TGCAGCGTTGGTCTGCTGGGCTCCTACGAGCAGTACTTC. Its protein product is CSVGLLGSYEQYF.

The rearrangement joins TRBV6-5 to TRBJ2-3; either TRBD1 or TRBD2 may fit D (5 bases each). This CDR3 comprises 15 residues. CDR1 and CDR2 from the germline V gene are MNHEY and SVGAGI. V was shortened by 5 bases and J by 0 bases, with 12 bases between the two germline ends. The CDR3 DNA follows: TGTGCCAGCAGTCGGGGCCCGTTTAGCACAGATACGCAGTATTTT. Protein: CASSRGPFSTDTQYF.

This clone was observed a few times. The J gene is TRBJ2-5, the V gene TRBV29-1, with 7 bases aligning to TRBD1. Trimming removed 5 bases from V and 5 bases from J; junction bases left unmatched: 5. CDR1 SQVTM and CDR2 ANQGSEA come from the germline V gene. The CDR3 contains 12 residues. This chain's CDR3 is CSVLYRGETQYF. Written as DNA, the CDR3 is TGCAGCGTTCTTTACAGGGGCGAGACCCAGTACTTC.

The V and J genes are TRBV7-9 and TRBJ2-1; possibly TRBD1 for D (6 bases). This CDR3 comprises 16 residues. Germline V gene data show CDR1 as SEHNR and CDR2 as FQNEAQ (reference sequence). The V gene lost 6 bases and the J gene lost 8 bases, with 23 bases spanning the gap. DNA of the CDR3: TGTGCCAGCAGTAACTCTCCGGGACATTCGGTGGATGAGCAGTTCTTC. Translated, it gives CASSNSPGHSVDEQFF.

Notes on this clone: The sample has other DNA sequences that encode this CDR3 too. The gene calls are TRBV7-6 and TRBJ2-3, with D possibly being TRBD1 (5 bases). V was cut by 0 bases and J by 1 base, with 5 bases left in between. The CDR3 has 14 residues. CDR1 SGHVS and CDR2 FNYEAQ come from the germline V gene. CDR3 loop: CASSLAGGTDTQYF. CDR3 bases: TGTGCCAGCAGCTTAGCAGGGGGCACAGATACGCAGTATTTT.

This clone was observed once. The rearrangement uses TRBV7-3 and TRBJ2-1; 9 bases match TRBD1. Germline CDR1 and CDR2: SGHTA and FQGTGA. Trimming cost V 3 bases and J 6 bases; bases outside gene matches: 9. CDR3 length equals 16 residues. The CDR3 loop reads CASSFPPGQGCNEQFF. CDR3 sequence (DNA): TGTGCCAGCAGCTTTCCTCCGGGACAGGGCTGCAATGAGCAGTTCTTC.

The genes are TRBV29-1 and TRBJ1-2; TRBD1 might be the D (6 bases). The V gene's germline CDR1 is SQVTM and CDR2 ANQGSEA. Trimming cost V 3 bases and J 1 base, with 12 bases left between them. This CDR3 region has 14 residues. CDR3 loop: CSVEGDTLNYGYTF. The DNA for the CDR3 is TGCAGCGTTGAGGGGGACACCCTTAACTATGGCTACACCTTC.

The gene calls are TRBV4-3 and TRBJ2-2; tentatively, D is TRBD2 (6 bases). The V and J ends lost 4 bases and 7 bases respectively, with 19 bases between them. This CDR3 region has 16 residues. CDR1 is LGHNA, CDR2 YSLEER, per germline. CDR3 residues: CASSPGRRGLSGELFF. The CDR3 DNA reads as TGCGCCAGCAGCCCAGGGAGGAGGGGCCTTAGCGGGGAGCTGTTTTTT.

The V call is TRBV30, the J call TRBJ1-2; 11 bases agree with TRBD1. The V gene's germline CDR1 is GTSNPN and CDR2 SVGIG (reference sequence). This CDR3 is built from 14 residues. The trim removed 2 bases at V and 6 bases at J, leaving 5 bases unmatched. The chain's CDR3 is CAWSWTGGADGYTF. CDR3 bases: TGTGCCTGGAGTTGGACAGGGGGCGCGGATGGCTACACCTTC.

The chain uses TRBV6-6 and TRBJ2-7; TRBD1 matches at 8 bases. After removal of 6 bases from V and 5 bases from J, the junction contained 9 bases not matched to a gene. This CDR3 has 14 residues. The germline gives CDR1 MNHNY, CDR2 SVGAGI (reference sequence). CDR3 DNA: TGTGCCAGCAGCTCTACGCAGGGGGCCCACGAGCAGTACTTC. This gives the protein CASSSTQGAHEQYF.

The chain uses TRBV13 and TRBJ1-4; 8 bases fit TRBD1. V was pared by 0 bases and J by 6 bases, with 3 bases of the junction left unmatched. The CDR3 totals 15 residues. Germline CDR1 and CDR2: PRHDT and FYEKMQ (reference sequence). CDR3 nucleotide sequence: TGTGCCAGCAGCTTAGGACAGGGGGTCGATGAAAAACTGTTTTTT. It specifies CASSLGQGVDEKLFF.

V usage is TRBV6-1 and J usage is TRBJ1-5; possible D gene TRBD1, 5 bases. Germline V gene data show CDR1 as MNHNS and CDR2 as SASEGT. V shed 7 bases and J shed 1 base, with 11 bases lying between them. CDR3 size: 14 residues. The CDR3, as DNA: TGTGCCAGCATGCAGGGTATGAGCAATCAGCCCCAGCATTTT. Translating it yields CASMQGMSNQPQHF.

The chain couples TRBV18 to TRBJ2-3; D might be TRBD1 or TRBD2, each matching 6 bases. This CDR3 is 14 amino acids long. Germline V gene lookup returns CDR1 KGHSH and CDR2 LQKENI. Trimming left V 9 bases short and J 6 bases short, with 19 bases between. CDR3 amino acids: CASRGTRGRDTQYF. The CDR3, as DNA: TGTGCCAGTCGGGGGACAAGAGGCAGGGATACGCAGTATTTT.

The rearrangement links TRBV4-3 to TRBJ2-7; D is possibly TRBD1 or TRBD2 (5 bases each). In germline, CDR1 is LGHNA, CDR2 YSLEER. CDR3 size: 14 residues. Trimming cost V 4 bases and J 5 bases, with 15 bases left between them. This CDR3 is CASSPDFRGHEQYF. In nucleotides, the CDR3 is TGCGCCAGCAGCCCGGATTTCCGGGGACACGAGCAGTACTTC.

The J gene is TRBJ1-1, the V gene TRBV18, with D perhaps matching TRBD1 (6 bases). The germline V gene has CDR1 KGHSH and CDR2 LQKENI. Deletions cut 2 bases from V and 4 bases from J, with 14 bases between. The CDR3 runs 15 residues. The CDR3 region has the DNA TGTGCCAGCTCACCAAGGGGGTGGCAGGCCACTGAAGCTTTCTTT. Translated, it gives CASSPRGWQATEAFF.

The chain employs TRBV7-9 and TRBJ2-5; TRBD1 or TRBD2 may be the D gene (6 bases each). CDR3 length: 17 residues. CDR1 is SEHNR, CDR2 FQNEAQ, per germline (reference sequence). V was clipped by 7 bases and J by 5 bases, with 26 bases between them. The CDR3 DNA reads TGTGCCAGCACTGGTAGGGGGGCGAAGTGGTTGCCGGAGACCCAGTACTTC. This encodes CASTGRGAKWLPETQYF.

This chain links TRBV6-5 with TRBJ2-1; 8 bases are a match to TRBD1. The V and J ends lost 6 bases and 8 bases, in that order; junction bases with no gene match: 3. This CDR3 contains 12 residues. Looked up from germline, CDR1 is MNHEY and CDR2 is SVGAGI. DNA of the CDR3: TGTGCCAGCAGCTCGACAGGGGATGAGCAGTTCTTC. This sequence encodes CASSSTGDEQFF.

CDR3 protein: CASSPGTTTYNEQFF. CDR3 nucleotides: TGTGCCAGCAGCCCCGGGACTACTACCTACAATGAGCAGTTCTTC. The V call is TRBV7-3, the J call TRBJ2-1; 7 nucleotides align to TRBD2. Germline loops: CDR1 SGHTA, CDR2 FQGTGA. V lost 5 bases and J lost 2; bases outside the gene matches: 6. The CDR3 is made up of 15 amino acids.

CDR3 sequence reads: CASRLTGDSSYEQYF. The CDR3 DNA is TGTGCCAGCAGACTCACAGGCGATAGCTCCTACGAGCAGTACTTC. V usage is TRBV27 and J usage is TRBJ2-7; D perhaps matches TRBD1 (5 bases). The CDR3 runs to 15 residues. V was shortened by 6 bases and J by 0 bases, with 15 bases between the two germline ends. The V gene's germline CDR1 is MNHEY and CDR2 SMNVEV (reference sequence).

The chain is built from TRBV4-1 and TRBJ2-3; 9 positions match TRBD1. From germline, CDR1 is MGHRA and CDR2 YSYEKL. CDR3 length: 17 amino acids. With V trimmed by 2 bases and J by 4 bases, 10 bases remained unmatched. The CDR3 region has the DNA TGCGCCAGCAGCCAACAACAGGGGGCTATTACTGCAGATACGCAGTATTTT. It is translated as CASSQQQGAITADTQYF.

The chain employs TRBV19 and TRBJ2-1; D is undetermined. V gave up 3 bases and J gave up 0 bases, with 6 bases separating them. The CDR3 spans 14 residues. Germline CDR1 is LNHDA and CDR2 is SQIVND (reference sequence). The CDR3 DNA is TGTGCCAGTAGTATCTTAAGCTCCTACAATGAGCAGTTCTTC. It encodes CASSILSSYNEQFF.

This chain links TRBV30 with TRBJ1-1, with TRBD1 matching over 8 bases. J was trimmed by 11 bases and V by 0 bases; bases with no gene match: 8. CDR1 GTSNPN and CDR2 SVGIG come from the germline V gene (reference sequence). CDR3 length equals 13 residues. CDR3 nucleotides: TGTGCCTGGAGTGTGGGGACAGGAATGGATGCTTTCTTT. It yields the protein CAWSVGTGMDAFF.

The rearrangement joins TRBV7-2 to TRBJ2-1, with 10 bases aligning to TRBD2. V lost 1 base and J lost 4; bases outside the gene matches: 4. The CDR3 runs to 16 residues. CDR1 and CDR2 (germline): SGHTA, FQGNSA. CDR3 DNA: TGTGCCAGCAGCTTAGACCTAGCGGGGGCTTACAATGAGCAGTTCTTC. Encoded protein: CASSLDLAGAYNEQFF.

As regards this clone: At the DNA level, this CDR3 is encoded by other sequences in the same sample as well. The CDR3 DNA is TGCAGCGTTGAGGGACTAGCGGCAGATACGCAGTATTTT. It translates to CSVEGLAADTQYF. V gene TRBV29-1 combines with J gene TRBJ2-3; 11 bases are shared with TRBD2. The V gene end was trimmed by 3 bases and the J gene end by 4 bases; junction bases not matched to a gene: 0. Germline V lookup: CDR1 SQVTM, CDR2 ANQGSEA. This CDR3 has 13 residues.

The J gene is TRBJ2-2, the V gene TRBV4-3, with TRBD1 as a possible D gene (6 bases). The CDR3 is made up of 18 amino acids. Trimming stripped 3 bases from V and 2 bases from J, with 19 bases between. CDR1 is LGHNA, CDR2 YSLEER, per germline. The CDR3 is CASSQRLDRGFNTGELFF. CDR3 coding DNA: TGCGCCAGCAGCCAGCGGTTGGACAGAGGATTTAACACCGGGGAGCTGTTTTTT.